The entry below gives a single T cell receptor (beta chain) sequence along with its context. What it binds is unknown. Use of 60 Vbeta and 13 Jbeta primers characterized the PCR. Here immunoSEQ multiplex PCR was the method, and the copy in TCRdb shows in-frame clones only, minus some. Of 200,000 to 250,000 clones listed, more than 75% are singletons. This sample stems from a study of cytomegalovirus exposure and HLA in healthy donors. About the research overall: Clustering assigned about 79% of the approximately 400 genotyped donors to the Caucasian-associated ancestry cluster. Findings of the study overall: Productive status was seen about 90% or about 30% of the time for most TCR beta V segments in an earlier analysis. Relative to equally common others, HLA-associated TCR beta chains showed greater clonal expansion in a later analysis. Analysis was carried out at a later point, and it linked a missense DCLRE1C variant to TCR beta V- and J-gene trimming.

Trimming removed 4 bases from V and 3 bases from J, with 17 bases in between. Per germline, CDR1 SGDLS and CDR2 YYNGEE. This CDR3 is 15 amino acids long. The source of this sequence is a woman in her forties in good health and CMV-seropositive. The source material was PBMCs. The chain carries TRBV9 and TRBJ2-7; unclear D gene. The DNA for the CDR3 is TGTGCCAGCAGCCCAGACCCTAGTCCCATCTACGAGCAGTACTTC. This codes for CASSPDPSPIYEQYF. Complete variable domain (other parts from reference TRBV9 and TRBJ2-7): DSGVTQTPKHLITATGQRVTLRCSPRSGDLSVYWYQQSLDQGLQFLIQYYNGEERAKGNILERFSAQQFPDLHSELNLSSLELGDSALYFCASSPDPSPIYEQYFGPGTRLTVT.